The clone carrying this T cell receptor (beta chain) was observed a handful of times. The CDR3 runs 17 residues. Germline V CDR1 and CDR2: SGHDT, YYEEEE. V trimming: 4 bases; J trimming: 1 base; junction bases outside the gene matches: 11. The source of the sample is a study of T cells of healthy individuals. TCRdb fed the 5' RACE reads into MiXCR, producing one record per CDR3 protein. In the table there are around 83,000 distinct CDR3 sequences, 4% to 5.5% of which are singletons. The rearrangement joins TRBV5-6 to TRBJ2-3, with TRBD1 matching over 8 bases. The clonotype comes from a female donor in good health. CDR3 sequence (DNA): TGTGCCAGCAGCCTGGGCGTCGGGGACAGGCGCACAGATACGCAGTATTTT. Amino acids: CASSLGVGDRRTDTQYF.